One sample yielded the 10 T cell receptor beta chains listed below, sequenced in a study of OX40 agonist ivuxolimab in advanced cancers. Sequencing used immunoSEQ multiplex PCR; TCRdb keeps in-frame clones, though not all of them. The sample shows approximately 76,000 clones, approximately 85% of them seen only once. The sequences come from CD4+ or CD8+ T cells sorted from blood, collected in a trial of the OX40 agonist ivuxolimab. The receptors were gathered from an adult with an advanced solid tumor such as melanoma, head and neck, liver or kidney cancer.

The chain couples TRBV12-5 to TRBJ2-5; 9 bases match TRBD2. Germline V gene data show CDR1 as LGHNT and CDR2 as FRNRAP. The CDR3 is 16 residues long. Losses at the gene ends were 6 bases for V and 5 bases for J; bases not matched to a gene: 13. DNA for the CDR3: TGTGCTAGTGGCGCCGACGGAGCGGGAGGTAGGGAGACCCAGTACTTC. This translates into CASGADGAGGRETQYF. The entire variable domain, with the rest obtained from reference TRBV12-5 and TRBJ2-5, is as follows: DARVTQTPRHKVTEMGQEVTMRCQPILGHNTVFWYRQTMMQGLELLAYFRNRAPLDDSGMPKDRFSAEMPDATLATLKIQPSEPRDSAVYFCASGADGAGGRETQYFGPGTRLLVL.

This sequence joins TRBV2 and TRBJ2-7; 11 bases align to TRBD1. After removal of 7 bases from V and 2 bases from J, the junction contained 7 bases not matched to a gene. This CDR3 contains 15 residues. Per the germline V gene, CDR1 is SNHLY and CDR2 is FYNNEI. The CDR3: CASKPPGQGAYEQYF. CDR3 coding DNA: TGTGCCAGCAAACCCCCGGGACAGGGGGCCTACGAGCAGTACTTC.

This chain connects TRBV7-8 to TRBJ1-1; no reliable D call. The CDR3 contains 11 residues. V shed 5 bases and J shed 6 bases, with 7 bases lying between them. Germline CDR1 is SGHVS and CDR2 is FQNEAQ. In DNA form, the CDR3 reads TGTGCCAGCAGCCCCGTGGCTGAAGCTTTCTTT. Its protein is CASSPVAEAFF.

The chain carries TRBV5-1 and TRBJ2-2; D tentatively fits TRBD1 or TRBD2 (5 bases each). The V end was cut by 1 base, the J end by 5 bases, with 12 bases between. The CDR3 has 15 amino acids. Germline values: CDR1 SGHRS, CDR2 YFSETQ. The CDR3 DNA is TGCGCCAGCAGCTTGCGGGGCTCGGATACCGGGGAGCTGTTTTTT. Translating gives CASSLRGSDTGELFF. The entire variable domain, with the rest obtained from reference TRBV5-1 and TRBJ2-2, is as follows: KAGVTQTPRYLIKTRGQQVTLSCSPISGHRSVSWYQQTPGQGLQFLFEYFSETQRNKGNFPGRFSGRQFSNSRSEMNVSTLELGDSALYLCASSLRGSDTGELFFGEGSRLTVL.

This sequence joins TRBV7-8 and TRBJ2-3; 9 nucleotides line up with TRBD2. This CDR3 is 18 amino acids long. Germline V gene data show CDR1 as SGHVS and CDR2 as FQNEAQ. Losses at the gene ends were 0 bases for V and 2 bases for J; bases not matched to a gene: 9. The CDR3 reads CASSLASGRGGPTDTQYF. The CDR3 bases are TGTGCCAGCAGCTTAGCCTCGGGGCGGGGGGGCCCCACAGATACGCAGTATTTT.

This chain joins TRBV5-5 and TRBJ1-3; no clear D gene. Germline V gene data show CDR1 as SGHKS and CDR2 as YYEKEE (reference sequence). The CDR3 totals 13 residues. V dropped 0 bases and J dropped 8 bases, with 9 bases sitting between them. The CDR3 DNA reads TGTGCCAGCAGCTTGGGGCTGGAAGACACCATATATTTT. Its protein is CASSLGLEDTIYF. The whole variable domain, remainder taken from reference TRBV5-5 and TRBJ1-3, is DAGVTQSPTHLIKTRGQQVTLRCSPISGHKSVSWYQQVLGQGPQFIFQYYEKEERGRGNFPDRFSARQFPNYSSELNVNALLLGDSALYLCASSLGLEDTIYFGEGSWLTVV.

The V gene is TRBV5-1, the J gene TRBJ1-2, with a tentative D call TRBD1 (5 bases). Trimming pared 3 bases from V and 8 bases from J, leaving 14 bases between. The CDR3 totals 13 residues. In germline, CDR1 is SGHRS, CDR2 YFSETQ. In DNA form, the CDR3 reads TGCGCCAGCAGCTCCGGGACCGCCTCCGGCTACACCTTC. Translated: CASSSGTASGYTF.

This clone was observed once. The genes are TRBV27 and TRBJ2-4; D is uncertain. V lost 6 bases and J 7 bases, leaving 7 bases between the germline ends. Germline CDR1 and CDR2: MNHEY and SMNVEV (reference sequence). This CDR3 spans 11 amino acids. Written as DNA, the CDR3 is TGTGCCAGCAGCAGGAAGAACATTCAGTACTTC. Its translation: CASSRKNIQYF.

The rearrangement links TRBV2 to TRBJ2-2, with TRBD2 matching over 10 bases. The germline CDR1 and CDR2 sequences are SNHLY and FYNNEI. Trimming took 4 bases from V and 8 from J; bases not matched to a gene: 4. This CDR3 spans 14 amino acids. CDR3 sequence reads: CASSVLAGEGELFF. For the CDR3, the DNA is TGTGCCAGCAGTGTTCTAGCGGGGGAAGGGGAGCTGTTTTTT.

V and J are TRBV5-1 and TRBJ1-2; D uncertain. CDR1 SGHRS and CDR2 YFSETQ come from the germline V gene. The CDR3 is made up of 11 amino acids. Trimming removed 4 bases from V and 4 bases from J, with 5 bases in between. CDR3 bases: TGCGCCAGCAGCGGACTCTATGGCTACACCTTC. Residues: CASSGLYGYTF. The full variable domain, rest sourced from reference TRBV5-1 and TRBJ1-2, is KAGVTQTPRYLIKTRGQQVTLSCSPISGHRSVSWYQQTPGQGLQFLFEYFSETQRNKGNFPGRFSGRQFSNSRSEMNVSTLELGDSALYLCASSGLYGYTFGSGTRLTVV.